This entry lists 26 T cell receptor beta chains sequenced from one sample in a study of technical replicates of blood from a handful of donors. The assay was immunoSEQ multiplex PCR, and TCRdb's table has in-frame clones only and misses some. The sample holds 75,000 to 95,000 clones, about nine tenths seen once. Sequencing was performed on T cells isolated from PBMCs. Receptor source: a human donor in good health.

J is TRBJ2-7 and V is TRBV7-2, with D perhaps TRBD2 (5 bases). CDR1 and CDR2 from the germline V gene are SGHTA and FQGNSA. The CDR3 runs 15 residues. V lost 1 base and J 3 bases, leaving 13 bases between the germline ends. CDR3 coding DNA: TGTGCCAGCAGCTTAGAGGACTTCTCCGTCTACGAGCAGTACTTC. Protein product: CASSLEDFSVYEQYF.

The CDR3 DNA reads TGTGCCAGCAGCCCAGGGGGAGGAGGAACCTCTCTCTATGGCTACACCTTC. This codes for CASSPGGGGTSLYGYTF. The rearrangement joins TRBV5-6 to TRBJ1-2; 7 nucleotides match TRBD1. Per the germline V gene, CDR1 is SGHDT and CDR2 is YYEEEE. The CDR3 is 17 residues long. The J segment lost 4 bases and the V segment lost 4 bases, leaving 16 bases of the junction unmatched.

This clone appeared once. The rearrangement joins TRBV6-4 to TRBJ2-5; perhaps TRBD2 as D (5 bases). Germline V lookup: CDR1 MRHNA, CDR2 SNTAGT. The CDR3 covers 14 residues. V shed 0 bases and J shed 5 bases, with 10 bases lying between them. The DNA of the CDR3 is TGTGCCAGCAGTGACTCCAGGAGGAGGGAGACCCAGTACTTC. It is translated as CASSDSRRRETQYF.

This clone was seen a handful of times. This chain joins TRBV19 and TRBJ1-1; D possibly corresponds to TRBD1 (6 bases). Germline CDR1 reads LNHDA; CDR2 reads SQIVND (reference sequence). The CDR3 is 14 residues long. Trimming pared 4 bases from V and 0 bases from J, leaving 9 bases between. The CDR3 DNA follows: TGTGCCAGTAGTAGGGACACTTTGAACACTGAAGCTTTCTTT. Amino acid sequence: CASSRDTLNTEAFF. The full variable domain, its missing parts supplied by reference TRBV19 and TRBJ1-1, is DGGITQSPKYLFRKEGQNVTLSCEQNLNHDAMYWYRQDPGQGLRLIYYSQIVNDFQKGDIAEGYSVSREKKESFPLTVTSAQKNPTAFYLCASSRDTLNTEAFFGQGTRLTVV.

The chain combines TRBV7-2 with TRBJ2-1; TRBD2 aligns across 10 bases. The CDR3 is 15 residues long. The J segment lost 7 bases and the V segment lost 5 bases, leaving 8 bases of the junction unmatched. From germline, CDR1 is SGHTA and CDR2 FQGNSA. The CDR3 bases are TGTGCCAGCAGCCGGACTAGCGGTTCTTGGAATGAGCAGTTCTTC. As protein: CASSRTSGSWNEQFF. The full variable domain, with the rest looked up from reference TRBV7-2 and TRBJ2-1, is GAGVSQSPSNKVTEKGKDVELRCDPISGHTALYWYRQSLGQGLEFLIYFQGNSAPDKSGLPSDRFSAERTGGSVSTLTIQRTQQEDSAVYLCASSRTSGSWNEQFFGPGTRLTVL.

This rearrangement joins TRBV11-2 to TRBJ2-1, with D perhaps TRBD2 (5 bases). Germline loops: CDR1 SGHAT, CDR2 FQNNGV. V was trimmed by 0 bases and J by 7 bases, leaving 13 bases between them. The CDR3 is 15 residues long. CDR3 DNA sequence: TGTGCCAGCAGCTTAGAACGACTTCCGGGGAATGAGCAGTTCTTC. It encodes CASSLERLPGNEQFF.

Regarding this clone: A read error may account for a junction end that differs from germline. The chain is built from TRBV18 and TRBJ2-6; D uncertain. This CDR3 has 16 residues. Germline V lookup: CDR1 KGHSH, CDR2 LQKENI. The CDR3, as DNA: TGTGCCACCTCACTTACCTTGGAGTCTGGGGCCAACGTCCTGACTTTC. This sequence encodes CATSLTLESGANVLTF. Variable domain in full (rest from reference TRBV18 and TRBJ2-6): NAGVMQNPRHLVRRRGQEARLRCSPMKGHSHVYWYRQLPEEGLKFMVYLQKENIIDESGMPKERFSAEFPKEGPSILRIQQVVRGDSAAYFCATSLTLESGANVLTFGAGSRLTVL.

The gene calls are TRBV18 and TRBJ2-2; perhaps TRBD1 as D (6 bases). Germline V gives CDR1 KGHSH, CDR2 LQKENI. The V end was cut by 0 bases, the J end by 4 bases, with 9 bases between. This CDR3 has 15 amino acids. CDR3: CASSPPNRATGELFF. DNA of the CDR3: TGTGCCAGCTCACCACCAAACAGGGCCACCGGGGAGCTGTTTTTT. Looking up the rest from reference TRBV18 and TRBJ2-2 gives the full variable domain: NAGVMQNPRHLVRRRGQEARLRCSPMKGHSHVYWYRQLPEEGLKFMVYLQKENIIDESGMPKERFSAEFPKEGPSILRIQQVVRGDSAAYFCASSPPNRATGELFFGEGSRLTVL.

The CDR3 DNA is TGTGCCAGCAGCTTATCGGACACCACTGAAGCTTTCTTT. Amino acids: CASSLSDTTEAFF. V and J are TRBV7-9 and TRBJ1-1; the D gene is possibly TRBD1 (5 bases). V was clipped by 2 bases and J by 4 bases, with 8 bases between them. The CDR3 extends over 13 amino acids. Germline V gives CDR1 SEHNR, CDR2 FQNEAQ (reference sequence). Full variable domain (outside the CDR3, taken from reference TRBV7-9 and TRBJ1-1): DTGVSQNPRHKITKRGQNVTFRCDPISEHNRLYWYRQTLGQGPEFLTYFQNEAQLEKSRLLSDRFSAERPKGSFSTLEIQRTEQGDSAMYLCASSLSDTTEAFFGQGTRLTVV.

The chain carries TRBV30 and TRBJ2-1, with D possibly matching TRBD1 (5 bases). The CDR3 runs 15 residues. Trimming took off 0 bases at V and 3 bases at J, with 12 bases between the two ends. Germline values: CDR1 GTSNPN, CDR2 SVGIG (reference sequence). In DNA, the CDR3 is TGTGCCTGGAGTGTAATAAGGGGCCTCTACAATGAGCAGTTCTTC. Translation gives CAWSVIRGLYNEQFF.

V gene TRBV27 combines with J gene TRBJ2-3; perhaps TRBD1 as D (6 bases). Germline V gives CDR1 MNHEY, CDR2 SMNVEV (reference sequence). The CDR3 sequence is 12 residues long. Between the trimmed V and J ends, which lost 5 bases and 9 bases, there was a span of 12 bases. The CDR3 here is CASSPDSWTQYF. Here the CDR3 DNA reads TGTGCCAGCAGTCCGGACAGCTGGACGCAGTATTTT.

This clone was seen a single time. The chain recombines TRBV7-9 with TRBJ2-1; TRBD2 aligns across 10 bases. Germline CDR1 SEHNR, CDR2 FQNEAQ (reference sequence). This CDR3 region has 14 residues. With 5 bases clipped from V and 8 bases from J, the junction kept 6 bases outside the gene matches. This chain's CDR3 is CASSPGLAIDEQFF. The CDR3 DNA follows: TGTGCCAGCAGCCCGGGACTAGCGATTGATGAGCAGTTCTTC.

The chain joins TRBV30 to TRBJ2-5; a possible D gene is TRBD1 (8 bases). This CDR3 contains 14 residues. Germline V gene data show CDR1 as GTSNPN and CDR2 as SVGIG (reference sequence). The CDR3 nucleotides are TGTGGGCTACAGGGGGGGTACCTCCAAGAGACCCAGTACTTC. This sequence encodes CGLQGGYLQETQYF. Drawing the rest from reference TRBV30 and TRBJ2-5, the complete variable domain is SQTIHQWPATLVQPVGSPLSLECTVEGTSNPNLYWYRQAAGRGLQLLFYSVGIGQISSEVPQNLSASRPQDRQFILSSKKLLLSDSGFYLCGLQGGYLQETQYFGPGTRLLVL.

V and J are TRBV7-8 and TRBJ1-5; D remains ambiguous. The V end lost 3 bases, the J end lost 5 bases, and 14 bases lay between the germline ends. Looked up from germline, CDR1 is SGHVS and CDR2 is FQNEAQ. This CDR3 comprises 15 residues. The CDR3: CASSLNEGDHQPQHF. The CDR3 DNA reads as TGTGCCAGCAGCTTGAATGAGGGAGACCATCAGCCCCAGCATTTT.

The gene calls are TRBV19 and TRBJ1-1; D remains unclear. CDR3 length: 12 residues. CDR1 and CDR2 (germline): LNHDA, SQIVND (reference sequence). The germline V and J ends were trimmed by 5 bases and 4 bases, with 8 bases remaining between them. The CDR3 region has the DNA TGTGCCAGTAGTTTTTTGGCCACTGAAGCTTTCTTT. This codes for CASSFLATEAFF.

The V gene is TRBV30, the J gene TRBJ1-2; D gene uncertain. The ends were cut back, 7 bases at V and 8 bases at J, with 11 bases in the middle. Germline V gives CDR1 GTSNPN, CDR2 SVGIG (reference sequence). CDR3 length equals 10 residues. The CDR3 sequence is CAFREAGYTF. The DNA for the CDR3 is TGTGCCTTCCGGGAGGCGGGCTACACCTTC.

The J gene is TRBJ2-7, the V gene TRBV27, with 9 bases that match TRBD1. J was trimmed by 5 bases and V by 5 bases; bases with no gene match: 10. Per germline, CDR1 MNHEY and CDR2 SMNVEV (reference sequence). The CDR3 length is 15 residues. The CDR3 DNA sequence: TGTGCCAGCAGTCGCCCGCCGGGACAGGGAAACGAGCAGTACTTC. This encodes CASSRPPGQGNEQYF.

This clone appeared a single time. The chain carries TRBV7-3 and TRBJ2-7; the match to TRBD1 covers 7 bases. Germline values: CDR1 SGHTA, CDR2 FQGTGA. CDR3 size: 18 residues. V trimming: 5 bases; J trimming: 3 bases; junction bases outside the gene matches: 19. This chain's CDR3 is CASSQGQLNMKTNYEQYF. The CDR3 DNA reads TGTGCCAGCAGCCAGGGACAGCTCAACATGAAAACGAACTACGAGCAGTACTTC.

The chain has TRBV7-7 and TRBJ1-4; the D is unclear. Germline lookup yields CDR1 SSHAT and CDR2 FNYEAQ (reference sequence). CDR3 size: 14 residues. Trimming removed 5 bases from V and 8 bases from J, with 15 bases in between. CDR3 loop: CASSPRVGGEKLFF. CDR3 bases: TGTGCCAGCAGCCCTCGTGTGGGAGGGGAAAAACTGTTTTTT.

J is TRBJ2-1 and V is TRBV27, with a weak D call TRBD2 (5 bases). Germline CDR1 MNHEY, CDR2 SMNVEV (reference sequence). This CDR3 has 15 residues. The germline V and J ends were trimmed by 2 bases and 0 bases, with 8 bases remaining between them. DNA of the CDR3: TGTGCCAGCAGTTTAAGCGGAACCTCCTACAATGAGCAGTTCTTC. Amino acids: CASSLSGTSYNEQFF.

The rearrangement uses TRBV5-1 and TRBJ2-3, with TRBD2 matching over 9 bases. With V trimmed by 1 base and J by 3 bases, 0 bases remained unmatched. The CDR3 extends over 14 amino acids. Per the germline V gene, CDR1 is SGHRS and CDR2 is YFSETQ. Here the CDR3 DNA reads TGCGCCAGCAGCTTGACTAGCGGGACAGATACGCAGTATTTT. Amino acids: CASSLTSGTDTQYF. Complete variable domain (other parts from reference TRBV5-1 and TRBJ2-3): KAGVTQTPRYLIKTRGQQVTLSCSPISGHRSVSWYQQTPGQGLQFLFEYFSETQRNKGNFPGRFSGRQFSNSRSEMNVSTLELGDSALYLCASSLTSGTDTQYFGPGTRLTVL.

This clone was seen just once. The chain uses TRBV9 and TRBJ2-7, with 7 bases lining up with TRBD1. Losses at the gene ends were 4 bases for V and 3 bases for J; bases not matched to a gene: 4. CDR1 SGDLS and CDR2 YYNGEE come from the germline V gene. This CDR3 region has 13 residues. In DNA form, the CDR3 reads TGTGCCAGCAGCCAAGGACAGGACTACGAGCAGTACTTC. Its protein is CASSQGQDYEQYF.

V is TRBV4-3 and J is TRBJ2-3; 13 bases align to TRBD2. This CDR3 region has 18 residues. After removal of 0 bases from V and 9 bases from J, the junction contained 12 bases not matched to a gene. Germline CDR1 is LGHNA and CDR2 is YSLEER. This chain's CDR3 is CASSQELAGGLGRWTQYF. CDR3 DNA sequence: TGCGCCAGCAGCCAAGAACTAGCGGGAGGGCTTGGGAGGTGGACGCAGTATTTT.

This clone was observed a handful of times. This sequence joins TRBV25-1 and TRBJ1-1, with D perhaps TRBD1 (6 bases). Trimming pared 3 bases from V and 2 bases from J, leaving 10 bases between. This CDR3 spans 14 amino acids. Germline V gene data show CDR1 as MGHDK and CDR2 as SYGVNS. CDR3 in DNA: TGTGCCAGCAGTGAGGGGGCAATTAACACTGAAGCTTTCTTT. It translates to CASSEGAINTEAFF.

The chain combines TRBV4-1 with TRBJ2-3; 8 positions match TRBD1. J lost 2 bases, V lost 0 bases, and 10 bases had no gene match. CDR3 size: 18 residues. CDR1 MGHRA and CDR2 YSYEKL come from the germline V gene. The CDR3 here is CASSQDEGQGMFTDTQYF. The CDR3 DNA reads as TGCGCCAGCAGCCAAGATGAAGGACAGGGCATGTTCACAGATACGCAGTATTTT.

The CDR3 DNA reads as TGTGCCAGCCCCCAGCGGGGGGTCACAGATACGCAGTATTTT. The encoded protein is CASPQRGVTDTQYF. V is TRBV2 and J is TRBJ2-3, with 9 bases lining up with TRBD2. The CDR3 loop spans 14 amino acids. Germline CDR1 and CDR2: SNHLY and FYNNEI. The V and J ends lost 8 bases and 2 bases, in that order; junction bases with no gene match: 5.